A selection of T cell receptor beta chains follows, all from one sample in a study of molecular identifiers for immune sequencing clone quantification. TCRdb itself ran the PCR reads through MiXCR, one entry per CDR3 protein. The sample has some 65,000 distinct CDR3 sequences, about 18% seen once. The sample comprised naive CD8+ T cells from blood, with Jurkat cell RNA spiked in. Receptors were obtained from a human donor in good health. Some libraries in this study had Jurkat cell RNA spiked in. The conserved cysteine and the conserved F or W are not part of the CDR3 here. A D gene is named only where the DNA matches it firmly.

J | V | D | CDR3
TRBJ2-1 | TRBV7-2 | . | ASSLAYNEQF
TRBJ1-5 | TRBV7-8 | . | ASKEGRPYSNQPQH
TRBJ2-1 | TRBV12-5 | TRBD2 | ASGLVLSGSSYNEQF
TRBJ2-2 | TRBV4-3 | TRBD1 | ASSQDRDRGATGELF
TRBJ2-7 | TRBV27 | TRBD2 | ASSLWGGRYEQY
TRBJ1-5 | TRBV29-1 | . | SVAQGLNQPQH
TRBJ2-5 | TRBV7-8 | TRBD2 | ASSLGSGSGETQY
TRBJ2-5 | TRBV7-9 | . | ASSPSGQETQY
TRBJ1-5 | TRBV6-2/TRBV6-3 | TRBD1 | ASSRQGTEPQH
TRBJ2-1 | TRBV4-1 | . | ASSQVPSSYNEQF
TRBJ2-7 | TRBV12-3/TRBV12-4 | TRBD2 | ASTPTSAFYEQY
TRBJ1-2 | TRBV4-1 | . | ASSQEGDLYGYT
TRBJ2-7 | TRBV20-1 | . | SAKAGQGAWYEQY
TRBJ1-3 | TRBV2 | TRBD1 | ASTRDRGPGNTIY
TRBJ2-1 | TRBV19 | . | ASSQPYYNEQF
TRBJ2-2 | TRBV7-9 | TRBD2 | ASSISGRGTGELF
TRBJ2-5 | TRBV29-1 | . | SVEEKGRGETQY
TRBJ1-6 | TRBV4-1 | TRBD1 | ASSQLIGTGGIPLH
TRBJ2-7 | TRBV19 | . | ASSMSSATYEQY
TRBJ2-1 | TRBV19 | TRBD2 | ASSPGTSGINEQF
TRBJ2-3 | TRBV30 | . | AWSYATQY
TRBJ2-7 | TRBV30 | . | AWDRRNYEQY
TRBJ2-7 | TRBV10-2 | . | ASSVGREYEQY
TRBJ1-1 | TRBV12-3/TRBV12-4 | . | ASRGSAYTEAF
TRBJ1-1 | TRBV5-6 | . | ASSPVSWRNTEAF
TRBJ1-1 | TRBV7-9 | . | ASSLSQGMEAF
TRBJ2-4 | TRBV30 | . | AWSVRQGVVGWDIQY
TRBJ2-5 | TRBV12-5 | TRBD1 | ASGLPLGQPDPQGETQY
TRBJ2-3 | TRBV27 | . | ASSLGTGVGTDTQY
TRBJ1-1 | TRBV3-1 | TRBD1 | ASSFGTEGSTEAF
TRBJ1-1 | TRBV6-5 | . | ASSYSGGGTEAF
TRBJ2-7 | TRBV19 | . | ASTAGGEQY
TRBJ2-7 | TRBV27 | . | ASSLGAARYEQY
TRBJ1-6 | TRBV9 | . | ASSFAEDTSPLH
TRBJ1-1 | TRBV5-4 | . | ASSGAENTEAF
TRBJ2-7 | TRBV4-2 | . | ASSQEINPEQY
TRBJ2-3 | TRBV5-1 | TRBD2 | ASSNPGLAGGRLADTQY
TRBJ2-3 | TRBV27 | TRBD2 | ASSFLSGLAGRWGPDTQY
TRBJ2-7 | TRBV5-6 | . | ASSLGAEQY
TRBJ1-1 | TRBV28 | . | ASSFGLGGTEAF
TRBJ1-1 | TRBV23-1 | . | ASSHLTDTEAF
TRBJ2-1 | TRBV5-6 | TRBD1 | ASSLTGAYNEQF